These T cell receptor beta chains were read from a single sample in a study of cytomegalovirus exposure and HLA in healthy donors. Measured with immunoSEQ multiplex PCR; TCRdb has only the in-frame clones, and not every one. The repertoire holds about 170,000 clones, with about 78% as singletons. The sequenced material came from PBMCs. Receptors originate from a woman aged 45-60 years in good health and CMV-seropositive. Both conserved end residues are part of each CDR3.

CDR3 length	V gene	J gene	CDR3 protein
13	TRBV18	TRBJ1-1	CASSPGQDTEAFF
13	TRBV7-6	TRBJ2-3	CASSLSGADTQYF
15	TRBV9	TRBJ2-1	CASSGGQGSYNEQFF
16	TRBV5-1	TRBJ2-3	CASSFSGGAVRDTQYF
14	TRBV19	TRBJ1-4	CASALDSFNEKLFF
15	TRBV18	TRBJ2-7	CASSRGQGAEYEQYF
15	TRBV2	TRBJ2-2	CASSSAGGRGGELFF
14	TRBV30	TRBJ2-1	CAWHHPSSYNEQFF
15	TRBV5-1	TRBJ1-3	CASSFDGDSGNTIYF
14	TRBV6-5	TRBJ1-3	CASSYRGTGNTIYF
18	TRBV4-1	TRBJ2-1	CASSQVAAGLADYNEQFF
15	TRBV5-6	TRBJ2-7	CASSPQGARVYEQYF
11	TRBV19	TRBJ2-1	CASSTLNEQFF
13	TRBV25-1	TRBJ1-1	CASSAWGGTEAFF
15	TRBV5-1	TRBJ1-2	CASSLDTTGTGGYTF
15	TRBV11-2	TRBJ1-1	CASSPIERGNTEAFF
15	TRBV11-3	TRBJ2-3	CASSSPSGGADTQYF
12	TRBV10-3	TRBJ2-1	CAALGTTNEQFF
13	TRBV29-1	TRBJ1-1	CSVERGMNTEAFF
13	TRBV18	TRBJ1-2	CASSPSSDYGYTF
13	TRBV6-6	TRBJ2-7	CASSYGQNYEQYF
15	TRBV11-2	TRBJ1-4	CASSPTGTVNEKLFF
13	TRBV29-1	TRBJ2-2	CSVARGNTGELFF
14	TRBV30	TRBJ1-3	CAWSPWANGNTIYF
14	TRBV5-1	TRBJ2-1	CASSTGQVGNEQFF
16	TRBV2	TRBJ1-2	CASSALRDKSNYGYTF
14	TRBV2	TRBJ1-5	CASSDLRINQPQHF
15	TRBV7-9	TRBJ2-1	CASRGTGRSYNEQFF
17	TRBV18	TRBJ2-3	CASSGRSGGASTDTQYF